The rows below give T cell receptor beta chains drawn from one sample of a study of blood T cell repertoires in COVID-19. Sequencing used immunoSEQ multiplex PCR; TCRdb keeps in-frame clones, though not all of them. This repertoire shows about 180,000 clones, 80% to 90% found once; its top ten account for 1.5% to 2%. The sequencing input was peripheral blood. These receptors were obtained from a woman aged 45-65 years with acute or convalescent COVID-19. Each CDR3 is given with its conserved first and last residue. The D gene is left open where the match is weak. Clone size is not always given. Where it is, it says once, few, many or a class for expanded clones.

J gene,D gene,V gene,clone size,CDR3 DNA,CDR3 protein
TRBJ1-3,.,TRBV18,.,TGTGCCAGCTCACCAATGTTAGGAACAGGCCCCTCTGGAAACACCATATATTTT,CASSPMLGTGPSGNTIYF
TRBJ2-7,.,TRBV6-5,.,TGTGCCAGCAGTCGGTGGACAGGCGGGGACGAGCAGTACTTC,CASSRWTGGDEQYF
TRBJ1-5,.,TRBV4-3,.,TGCGCCAGCAGCCAAGATCCTAATCAGCCCCAGCATTTT,CASSQDPNQPQHF
TRBJ2-3,TRBD1,TRBV6-1,few,TGTGCCAGCAGTGAAACACAGGGGGGCACAGATACGCAGTATTTT,CASSETQGGTDTQYF
TRBJ2-2,TRBD1,TRBV6-5,.,TGTGCCAGTGGGACAGGGGCGACGAACACCGGGGAGCTGTTTTTT,CASGTGATNTGELFF
TRBJ1-1,TRBD1,TRBV12-3/TRBV12-4,.,TGTGCCAGCAGTTTTACAGGGGACACTGAAGCTTTCTTT,CASSFTGDTEAFF
TRBJ1-2,TRBD1,TRBV5-1,.,TGCGCCAGCAGCCCGGGGACAGGGGGGATCATCGCGGGCTACACCTTC,CASSPGTGGIIAGYTF
TRBJ1-1,.,TRBV11-2,.,TGTGCCAGCAGCTTAGATGGGGCCGTGAACACTGAAGCTTTCTTT,CASSLDGAVNTEAFF
TRBJ1-1,TRBD1,TRBV18,.,TGTGCCAGCTCCTCGGGACAGGAGGGCACTGAAGCTTTCTTT,CASSSGQEGTEAFF
TRBJ2-5,.,TRBV18,.,TGTGCCAGCTCACCACCGTCGGTTCCCCTGGAGACCCAGTACTTC,CASSPPSVPLETQYF
TRBJ2-7,TRBD2,TRBV7-8,.,TGTGCCAGCAGCTTTAGCGGGGACTCCTACGAGCAGTACTTC,CASSFSGDSYEQYF
TRBJ2-7,.,TRBV2,.,TGTGCCAGCAGTGAACCCAGGGGCTCCTACGAGCAGTACTTC,CASSEPRGSYEQYF
TRBJ2-1,TRBD2,TRBV9,.,TGTGCCAGCGCTTGGACTAGCGATAATCACAATGAGCAGTTCTTC,CASAWTSDNHNEQFF
TRBJ1-2,TRBD1,TRBV6-1,.,TGTGCCAGCAGTGGATTCTCCAGGGGGCTTAACTATGGCTACACCTTC,CASSGFSRGLNYGYTF
TRBJ2-5,TRBD2,TRBV7-8,.,TGTGCCAGCAGCTACGGACTAGCCGTGTACGAGACCCAGTACTTC,CASSYGLAVYETQYF
TRBJ1-1,.,TRBV5-5,.,TGTGCCAGCAGCTACGGGACACCGAGCACTGAAGCTTTCTTT,CASSYGTPSTEAFF
TRBJ2-5,TRBD1,TRBV11-2,.,TGTGCCAGCAGCCCCCACCTGCCGGACAGGGGGCATGAAGAGACCCAGTACTTC,CASSPHLPDRGHEETQYF
TRBJ1-3,.,TRBV7-9,few,TGTGCCAGCAGCTCACAGGGTACAGCTGGAAACACCATATATTTT,CASSSQGTAGNTIYF
TRBJ1-1,TRBD1,TRBV5-1,.,TGCGCCAGCAGTGGACAGGGAAAGAACACTGAAGCTTTCTTT,CASSGQGKNTEAFF
TRBJ2-1,.,TRBV7-2,.,TGTGCCAGCAGCTTAATGACAGCAGACAATGAGCAGTTCTTC,CASSLMTADNEQFF
TRBJ2-3,TRBD2,TRBV18,.,TGTGCCAGCTCCCCCCGGACTAGCGGGAGATCGAGCACAGATACGCAGTATTTT,CASSPRTSGRSSTDTQYF
TRBJ2-4,TRBD2,TRBV19,once,TGTGCCAGTAGTTACCTAGCGGGACTAGCCAAAAACATTCAGTACTTC,CASSYLAGLAKNIQYF
TRBJ1-3,.,TRBV6-1,.,TGTGCCAGCAGTGAGCGGGACCTGGACTCTGGAAACACCATATATTTT,CASSERDLDSGNTIYF
TRBJ2-1,.,TRBV16,.,TGTGCCAGCAGCCACCACCCCGAGGCGGGTGAGCAGTTCTTC,CASSHHPEAGEQFF
TRBJ1-2,TRBD1,TRBV7-9,few,TGTGCCAGCAGCTTATCCCGGGACAGGGTTTCGGTTGGCTACACCTTC,CASSLSRDRVSVGYTF
TRBJ2-5,.,TRBV10-3,.,TGTGCCATCAGTGAGCGACAACAAGAGACCCAGTACTTC,CAISERQQETQYF
TRBJ1-1,TRBD1,TRBV19,.,TGTGCCAGTAGTATCGGGGCAGGGGGAACTGAAGCTTTCTTT,CASSIGAGGTEAFF
TRBJ1-5,TRBD1,TRBV28,.,TGTGCCAGCAGTCCGACAGGGGGTGGCAATCAGCCCCAGCATTTT,CASSPTGGGNQPQHF
TRBJ1-5,.,TRBV27,.,TGTGCCAGCAGTCCAGGACAGAAGGGTTCTCAGCCCCAGCATTTT,CASSPGQKGSQPQHF
TRBJ2-7,.,TRBV6-2/TRBV6-3,.,TGTGCCAGCAGCCACCACACCCTTCACGAGCAGTACTTC,CASSHHTLHEQYF
TRBJ1-5,TRBD1,TRBV24-1,.,TGTGCCACCGAAGGGACAGGGGGGAATCAGCCCCAGCATTTT,CATEGTGGNQPQHF
TRBJ1-6,.,TRBV5-4,.,TGTGCCAGCAGCTTGGAAGGCGGGGCCACTCTTTCAAATTCACCCCTCCACTTT,CASSLEGGATLSNSPLHF
TRBJ1-2,.,TRBV5-5,once,TGTGCCAGCAGACAGGACAGCAACTATGGCTACACCTTC,CASRQDSNYGYTF
TRBJ1-1,TRBD1,TRBV19,.,TGTGCCAGTAGAGACCGGACAGGGAAGGGCACTGAAGCTTTCTTT,CASRDRTGKGTEAFF
TRBJ1-2,TRBD1,TRBV7-3,.,TGTGCCAGCAGCTGGGACAGTTCTGGCTATGGCTACACCTTC,CASSWDSSGYGYTF
TRBJ2-5,.,TRBV18,.,TGTGCCAGCTCACCTCCGGGACTGCAAGAGACCCAGTACTTC,CASSPPGLQETQYF
TRBJ1-2,.,TRBV9,.,TGTGCCGCAGGTCCTAACTATGGCTACACCTTC,CAAGPNYGYTF
TRBJ2-7,TRBD1,TRBV6-2/TRBV6-3,.,TGTGCCAGCAGTTACTCGTGGGACAGGGACTCCTACGAGCAGTACTTC,CASSYSWDRDSYEQYF
TRBJ1-2,.,TRBV2,.,TGTGCCAGCATCGCGAATTACAGGGCTGGCTACACCTTC,CASIANYRAGYTF
TRBJ1-2,.,TRBV7-2,.,TGTGCCAGCAGCTTCGAAGGGAGCTATGGCTACACCTTC,CASSFEGSYGYTF
TRBJ1-2,.,TRBV5-1,.,TGCGCCAGCAGCTTGGGGGGCTACAAGGAGGGCTACACCTTC,CASSLGGYKEGYTF
TRBJ2-1,.,TRBV7-2,.,TGTGCCAGCAGCTTAGTTCGTGGTGGGAGTGGCCTGGGTCGGAATGAGCAGTTCTTC,CASSLVRGGSGLGRNEQFF
TRBJ1-3,TRBD1,TRBV9,.,TGTGCCAGCAGCGCGGGACAGGGTCTACTTTTTGGAAACACCATATATTTT,CASSAGQGLLFGNTIYF
TRBJ2-3,TRBD2,TRBV6-5,.,TGTGCCAGCACATTTCTAGCGGGGGCCGAAGATACGCAGTATTTT,CASTFLAGAEDTQYF
TRBJ1-2,TRBD1,TRBV6-5,few,TGTGCCAGCAGTTACTCGGGCGGACAGGGATATGGCTACACCTTC,CASSYSGGQGYGYTF
TRBJ1-1,.,TRBV7-3,.,TGTGCCAGCAGCTCTACAGGGAGTGAGAAAGCTTTCTTT,CASSSTGSEKAFF
TRBJ2-7,TRBD2,TRBV28,.,TGTGCCAGCAGTTTCGCGTCTAGCGGGAGCTCCTACGAGCAGTACTTC,CASSFASSGSSYEQYF
TRBJ2-7,TRBD1,TRBV18,.,TGTGCCAGCTCACACCCGGGACAGTCCTACGAGCAGTACTTC,CASSHPGQSYEQYF
TRBJ1-1,.,TRBV24-1,.,TGTGCCACCAGTGGAATGGGCAGGGAAGCTTTCTTT,CATSGMGREAFF
TRBJ1-5,.,TRBV19,few,TGTGCCAGTAGTACAGGGGCCGAGCAGCCCCAGCATTTT,CASSTGAEQPQHF
TRBJ2-3,TRBD2,TRBV19,.,TGTGCCAGTAGGGGACTAGCGGGGGGTGAGGATACGCAGTATTTT,CASRGLAGGEDTQYF
TRBJ1-5,TRBD1,TRBV25-1,.,TGTGCCAGCAGTCTCGCAGGGGGTAGCCAGCCCCAGCATTTT,CASSLAGGSQPQHF
TRBJ1-2,.,TRBV7-2,few,TGTGCCAGCAGCTTAGAAGTTGGGCTTAACTATGGCTACACCTTC,CASSLEVGLNYGYTF
TRBJ2-5,.,TRBV7-2,once,TGTGCCAGCAGCTTAATTGGAACAGCGGAGGAGACCCAGTACTTC,CASSLIGTAEETQYF
TRBJ2-2,TRBD1,TRBV6-1,.,TGTGCCAGCAGTGAATTTGCCGGGACAGTAAACACCGGGGAGCTGTTTTTT,CASSEFAGTVNTGELFF
TRBJ1-1,TRBD1,TRBV11-3,.,TGTGCCATCTCACAGGGGAAAGACACTGAAGCTTTCTTT,CAISQGKDTEAFF
TRBJ2-7,.,TRBV30,once,TGTGCCTGGAGTGTAGCACGGGTCTACTCCTACGAGCAGTACTTC,CAWSVARVYSYEQYF
TRBJ2-2,.,TRBV6-5,.,TGTGCCAGCAGTTCGACTCTGACCACCGGGGAGCTGTTTTTT,CASSSTLTTGELFF
TRBJ1-3,TRBD1,TRBV19,few,TGTGCCAGTAGTACCCGGGACAGGGGGCTTGGAAACACCATATATTTT,CASSTRDRGLGNTIYF
TRBJ1-1,.,TRBV19,.,TGTGCCAGTAGTACCGCGAAACCCTCCGGTGAAGCTTTCTTT,CASSTAKPSGEAFF